Listed below are T cell receptor beta chains from one sample, sequenced in a study of cytomegalovirus exposure and HLA in healthy donors. Produced via immunoSEQ multiplex PCR; TCRdb's table is partial and in-frame only. The data contain 300,000 to 400,000 clones, 88% of them singletons. The material sequenced was PBMCs. These receptors all stem from a man between 25 and 39 years old in good health and CMV-seronegative. Each CDR3 is given with its conserved first and last residue. A D gene is named only where the DNA matches it firmly. Part of the rows lack a size; the others show once, few, many or a class for expanded clones.

j_call	clone_size	d_call	v_call	cdr3_nt	cdr3_aa
TRBJ1-1	NA	NA	TRBV20-1	TGCAGTGCAGCAATCTTTACTGAAGCTTTCTTT	CSAAIFTEAFF
TRBJ2-3	NA	TRBD2	TRBV4-1	TGCGCCAGCAGCCAACGAAGCGGGGGCGCAGATACGCAGTATTTT	CASSQRSGGADTQYF
TRBJ2-2	NA	NA	TRBV9	TGTGCCAGCCAAGGAGGTAGCGGTCCCGGGGAGCTGTTTTTT	CASQGGSGPGELFF
TRBJ1-4	NA	NA	TRBV9	TGTGCCAGCAGCGTACCGGGGGGAAAACTGTTTTTT	CASSVPGGKLFF
TRBJ2-3	NA	TRBD2	TRBV18	TGTGCCAGCTCACCCCCGGGGCTAGCGGGGGGGGCCACAGATACGCAGTATTTT	CASSPPGLAGGATDTQYF
TRBJ2-3	once	TRBD1	TRBV19	TGTGCCAGTAGTATCAGGGACAGGGGGCCAGATACGCAGTATTTT	CASSIRDRGPDTQYF
TRBJ2-7	NA	NA	TRBV2	TGTGCCAGCAGTTTAGACAGAACGACCTACGAGCAGTACTTC	CASSLDRTTYEQYF
TRBJ2-3	NA	TRBD2	TRBV5-6	TGTGCCAGCAGCTTGTACGGGGGGGCCTTAGATACGCAGTATTTT	CASSLYGGALDTQYF
TRBJ2-6	NA	NA	TRBV5-1	TGCGCCAGCAGCTGGAGCACCTCTGGGGCCAACGTCCTGACTTTC	CASSWSTSGANVLTF
TRBJ2-3	NA	TRBD1	TRBV2	TGTGCCAGCAGTGAAAGGGGGCTTAGCACAGATACGCAGTATTTT	CASSERGLSTDTQYF
TRBJ2-7	NA	TRBD1	TRBV6-6	TGTGCCAGCGGACAGGCTACTCCCTACGAGCAGTACTTC	CASGQATPYEQYF
TRBJ2-5	NA	TRBD2	TRBV12-5	TGTGCTAGTGGTTTGGGACAGCCAGGCGGGGGAGAGACCCAGTACTTC	CASGLGQPGGGETQYF
TRBJ2-7	NA	TRBD1	TRBV6-6	TGTGCCAGCAGTACACAGGGGTACGGCTCCTACGAGCAGTACTTC	CASSTQGYGSYEQYF
TRBJ2-3	NA	NA	TRBV9	TGTGCCAGCAGCGCCGGAGAAGGGAAACGGGGAGATACGCAGTATTTT	CASSAGEGKRGDTQYF
TRBJ2-7	NA	NA	TRBV7-2	TGTGCCAGCAGCTTGGGGCAGACACTCGAGCAGTACTTC	CASSLGQTLEQYF
TRBJ1-4	NA	TRBD1	TRBV5-1	TGCGCCAGCAGCAGGGACAGGGGATATGAAAAACTGTTTTTT	CASSRDRGYEKLFF
TRBJ2-6	NA	NA	TRBV10-3	TGTGCCAGCAGTGAAGACAGCTCTGGGGCCAACGTCCTGACTTTC	CASSEDSSGANVLTF
TRBJ1-2	NA	NA	TRBV6-6	TGTGCCAGCAGTTACCTCAGCAGGGGTAACTATGGCTACACCTTC	CASSYLSRGNYGYTF
TRBJ2-3	NA	NA	TRBV11-2	TGTGCCAGCAGCTTAGGGGCGGGTAGGAGCACAGATACGCAGTATTTT	CASSLGAGRSTDTQYF
TRBJ2-4	NA	TRBD1	TRBV6-1	TGTGCCAGCAGTGCCGGACAGGGGGCGGTATCGGACATTCAGTACTTC	CASSAGQGAVSDIQYF
TRBJ2-1	NA	TRBD2	TRBV2	TGTGCCAGCAGTGATGGCGGGGGGCCTTACAATGAGCAGTTCTTC	CASSDGGGPYNEQFF
TRBJ2-3	NA	NA	TRBV19	TGTGCCAGTAGTGAAAGGACAGCCAACACAGATACGCAGTATTTT	CASSERTANTDTQYF
TRBJ1-3	NA	NA	TRBV6-1	TGTGCCAGCACGTCCGGGACTGAGGGAAACACCATATATTTT	CASTSGTEGNTIYF
TRBJ2-2	NA	TRBD2	TRBV29-1	TGCAGTGCGATCGGCGGGACTAGCGGGGGGTTTGCCGGGGAGCTGTTTTTT	CSAIGGTSGGFAGELFF
TRBJ1-2	NA	NA	TRBV7-9	TGTGCCAGCAGCCTGCGGGGCAGCTTCTACACCTTC	CASSLRGSFYTF
TRBJ1-2	NA	NA	TRBV28	TGTGCCAGCAGTTTACAGGGGTCCGACTATGGCTACACCTTC	CASSLQGSDYGYTF
TRBJ1-2	NA	NA	TRBV7-5	TGTGTCAGAAGCCTCCATTTCGTTGACAGGGGGGAGAGGGGCTACACCTTC	CVRSLHFVDRGERGYTF
TRBJ2-2	once	TRBD1	TRBV7-9	TGTGCCAGCAGCTTCGGGGTCCCAGGGGGCACCGGGGAGCTGTTTTTT	CASSFGVPGGTGELFF
TRBJ2-1	NA	TRBD2	TRBV6-4	TGTGCCAGCAGCACCAAGCGGGGGCCCCGGGGGGAGCAGTTCTTC	CASSTKRGPRGEQFF
TRBJ2-7	NA	TRBD1	TRBV7-2	TGTGCCAGCAGCCCCCTTGGACAGGGCTGGTACTTC	CASSPLGQGWYF
TRBJ2-3	NA	NA	TRBV7-9	TGTGCCAGCAGCCCCCCTTATGGCACAGATACGCAGTATTTT	CASSPPYGTDTQYF
TRBJ2-7	once	NA	TRBV6-1	TGTGCCAGCAGTGAAGCGGGCAGAACCTACGAGCAGTACTTC	CASSEAGRTYEQYF
TRBJ1-1	NA	TRBD1	TRBV19	TGTGCCAGTAGTACCAACATAGCAGGGGGCCCTGAGACTGAAGCTTTCTTT	CASSTNIAGGPETEAFF
TRBJ1-2	NA	TRBD1	TRBV2	TGTGCCAGCCTAAGTGGACAGGGCTATGGCTACACCTTC	CASLSGQGYGYTF
TRBJ2-7	NA	NA	TRBV2	TGTGCCTGCGGAGGCTGGAAATCCTACGAGCAGTACTTC	CACGGWKSYEQYF
TRBJ2-2	NA	NA	TRBV6-1	TGTGCCAGCAGTGAAGGGAGGGCCCGCGCGCTGGGTTGGGAGCTGTTTTTT	CASSEGRARALGWELFF
TRBJ2-5	NA	NA	TRBV10-1	TGCGCCAGCAGTGAGAGTCTAGCTGGGGAGACCCAGTACTTC	CASSESLAGETQYF
TRBJ2-7	NA	NA	TRBV10-3	TGTGCCATCAGACGACAGGACTTACACTACGAGCAGTACTTC	CAIRRQDLHYEQYF
TRBJ1-2	NA	NA	TRBV2	TGTGCCAGCAGTGAAAGAGGCGTCGGCGGAATTGATTATGGCTACACCTTC	CASSERGVGGIDYGYTF
TRBJ2-7	NA	TRBD2	TRBV14	TGTGCCAGCAGCCAAGCGATTAGCGGGGCAACCACCTACGAGCAGTACTTC	CASSQAISGATTYEQYF
TRBJ2-1	NA	TRBD1	TRBV4-1	TGCGCCAGCAGCCAGGAGGACAGGGATTGGTACAATGAGCAGTTCTTC	CASSQEDRDWYNEQFF